This is a list of T cell receptor beta chains from one sample in a study of blood T cell repertoires in COVID-19. Using immunoSEQ multiplex PCR, the repertoire was profiled, and TCRdb retains in-frame clones only, with some absent. The repertoire holds 95,000 to 150,000 clones, roughly 78% seen once, with more than 15% in the top ten. Specimen: peripheral blood. The receptors shown here come from a man between 60 and 70 years old with active or convalescent COVID-19. Each CDR3 is given with its conserved first and last residue. A D gene is named only where the DNA matches it firmly. Size tells how often a clone was seen (once, few, many) or the class of an expanded clone, and some rows leave it out.

D | size | J | V | length | DNA | CDR3
- | - | TRBJ2-7 | TRBV18 | 14 | TGTGCCAGCTCACCAGGGACTTTCTCCTACGAGCAGTACTTC | CASSPGTFSYEQYF
- | - | TRBJ2-7 | TRBV7-3 | 15 | TGTGCCAGCAGCTTACCGGGGTGGACTACCTACGAGCAGTACTTC | CASSLPGWTTYEQYF
- | - | TRBJ1-1 | TRBV12-3/TRBV12-4 | 13 | TGTGCCAGCAGTTTGGGAGGAACCACTGAAGCTTTCTTT | CASSLGGTTEAFF
- | - | TRBJ2-3 | TRBV5-1 | 15 | TGCGCCAGCAGCTTGAAGCGGAGTAGCACAGATACGCAGTATTTT | CASSLKRSSTDTQYF
- | - | TRBJ2-3 | TRBV19 | 15 | TGTGCCAGTAGTATTTTTGCAGGGGATACAGATACGCAGTATTTT | CASSIFAGDTDTQYF
- | few | TRBJ1-2 | TRBV27 | 15 | TGTGCCAGCAGTTTCTGGCCGAGTGAGAGGTATGGCTACACCTTC | CASSFWPSERYGYTF
- | - | TRBJ2-4 | TRBV4-3 | 16 | TGCGCCAGCAGCCAAGAGTTGGTGGCCAGGGGGGACATTCAGTACTTC | CASSQELVARGDIQYF
TRBD2 | - | TRBJ2-3 | TRBV2 | 13 | TGTGCCAGCAGAGCGGGAGGGGCAGATACGCAGTATTTT | CASRAGGADTQYF
TRBD1 | - | TRBJ1-1 | TRBV18 | 15 | TGTGCCAGCTCACCAGACCCAGGGGGCAACACTGAAGCTTTCTTT | CASSPDPGGNTEAFF
- | - | TRBJ1-1 | TRBV4-2 | 14 | TGTGCCAGCAGCCAGGAGACTTTGAACACTGAAGCTTTCTTT | CASSQETLNTEAFF
- | - | TRBJ2-7 | TRBV23-1 | 17 | TGCGCCAGCAGTCAATCCAAACGGCGGGTGGCTTTCTACGAGCAGTACTTC | CASSQSKRRVAFYEQYF
- | - | TRBJ2-3 | TRBV6-2/TRBV6-3 | 11 | TGTGCCAGCAGTAACAAGGATACGCAGTATTTT | CASSNKDTQYF
- | - | TRBJ1-4 | TRBV15 | 16 | TGTGCCACCAGCAGAGTCGGCAGGGTAACTAATGAAAAACTGTTTTTT | CATSRVGRVTNEKLFF
- | - | TRBJ1-6 | TRBV5-5 | 16 | TGTGCCAGCAGCACCCTGTCCGGGAGGATGAATTCACCCCTCCACTTT | CASSTLSGRMNSPLHF
- | - | TRBJ2-7 | TRBV16 | 15 | TGTGCCAGCAGCCTTCCAGGGCCTGAGTCCTACGAGCAGTACTTC | CASSLPGPESYEQYF
- | - | TRBJ1-5 | TRBV19 | 14 | TGTGCCAGTACAGGGAGGCCGGGCAATCAGCCCCAGCATTTT | CASTGRPGNQPQHF
TRBD2 | - | TRBJ2-7 | TRBV7-9 | 15 | TGTGCCAGTGCCAAAGGGAGCGGGAGGGCCCAGGAGCAGTACTTC | CASAKGSGRAQEQYF
- | - | TRBJ2-6 | TRBV15 | 15 | TGTGCCACCAGCAATTACAGCTCTGGGGCCAACGTCCTGACTTTC | CATSNYSSGANVLTF
TRBD1 | - | TRBJ2-5 | TRBV25-1 | 14 | TGTGCCAGCAGTGCCACACAGGGGACCGGGACCCAGTACTTC | CASSATQGTGTQYF
TRBD2 | - | TRBJ2-5 | TRBV13 | 15 | TGTGCCAGCAGCTTGGCCAGGACTAGCGGGAAGACCCAGTACTTC | CASSLARTSGKTQYF
- | many | TRBJ2-7 | TRBV11-2 | 14 | TGTGCCAGCAGCTTAGGGGGCCTTAAAAGCGAGCAGTACTTC | CASSLGGLKSEQYF
- | - | TRBJ1-1 | TRBV6-2/TRBV6-3 | 14 | TGTGCCAGCAGTTATACGGGCAGGGGAACTGAAGCTTTCTTT | CASSYTGRGTEAFF
- | - | TRBJ2-1 | TRBV4-2 | 15 | TGTGCCAGCAGCCAAGTCGGTAGCGAAGTCAATGAGCAGTTCTTC | CASSQVGSEVNEQFF
TRBD2 | - | TRBJ2-1 | TRBV3-1/TRBV3-2 | 15 | TGTGCCAGCAGCCAAGGGGGACTAGCTTCCCGTGAGCAGTTCTTC | CASSQGGLASREQFF
- | - | TRBJ2-5 | TRBV5-5 | 11 | TGTGCCAGCAGTCCTCAAGAGACCCAGTACTTC | CASSPQETQYF
- | once | TRBJ1-3 | TRBV4-3 | 16 | TGCGCCAGCAGCCAATCCCGGGTCGGCTCTGGAAACACCATATATTTT | CASSQSRVGSGNTIYF
TRBD2 | - | TRBJ2-3 | TRBV7-8 | 15 | TGTGCCAGCAGCCTGGGACTAGCGGCCACAGATACGCAGTATTTT | CASSLGLAATDTQYF
TRBD1 | - | TRBJ1-2 | TRBV3-1/TRBV3-2 | 15 | TGTGCCAGCAGCTTTACACAGGGGGTGTACTATGGCTACACCTTC | CASSFTQGVYYGYTF
TRBD1 | - | TRBJ1-2 | TRBV19 | 14 | TGTGCCAGTACCCCGGCAGGGGGCGTGAATGGCTACACCTTC | CASTPAGGVNGYTF
TRBD1 | - | TRBJ1-2 | TRBV28 | 15 | TGTGCCAGCAGGGGGACAGGGGAAAGAGTAGGCGGCTACACCTTC | CASRGTGERVGGYTF
TRBD1 | - | TRBJ1-5 | TRBV5-1 | 15 | TGCGCCAGCAGCTTGGGGACAGGGGGCCGTCAGCCCCAGCATTTT | CASSLGTGGRQPQHF
TRBD1 | - | TRBJ2-2 | TRBV5-1 | 14 | TGCGCCAGCAGTCGACAGGGGAACACCGGGGAGCTGTTTTTT | CASSRQGNTGELFF
TRBD1 | - | TRBJ2-5 | TRBV6-5 | 13 | TGTGCCACCGCGACAGGGGGATTAGAGACCCAGTACTTC | CATATGGLETQYF
TRBD2 | - | TRBJ2-1 | TRBV2 | 14 | TGTGCCAGCAGGGCGGGAGTAAACTACAATGAGCAGTTCTTC | CASRAGVNYNEQFF
- | - | TRBJ1-2 | TRBV3-1/TRBV3-2 | 12 | TGTGCCAGCAGCCAAAGACAGGATGGCTACACCTTC | CASSQRQDGYTF
TRBD2 | - | TRBJ2-3 | TRBV28 | 14 | TGTGCCAGTGCCGGGACTAGCGGAACAGATACGCAGTATTTT | CASAGTSGTDTQYF
- | - | TRBJ2-1 | TRBV7-2 | 13 | TGTGCCAGCAGCCCGACTAACCCCCGGGAGCAGTTCTTC | CASSPTNPREQFF
- | - | TRBJ2-7 | TRBV5-6 | 14 | TGTGCCAGCAGCTTGAGAGCTAGGTCCTACGAGCAGTACTTC | CASSLRARSYEQYF
TRBD2 | - | TRBJ2-7 | TRBV27 | 18 | TGTGCCAGCAGCCGAGAAGCACAGACTAGCGGGAGCCCCTACGAGCAGTACTTC | CASSREAQTSGSPYEQYF
TRBD2 | - | TRBJ2-1 | TRBV29-1 | 13 | TGCAGCGCCCCGGGACTAGCGGAGAATGAGCAGTTCTTC | CSAPGLAENEQFF
- | - | TRBJ1-5 | TRBV30 | 14 | TGTGCCTGGAGTGTTCTCGGAGGATCCCAGCCCCAGCATTTT | CAWSVLGGSQPQHF
- | once | TRBJ1-2 | TRBV5-5 | 14 | TGTGCCAGCAGGGATTTGGCGGGGCTTGGGGGCTACACCTTC | CASRDLAGLGGYTF
TRBD2 | - | TRBJ2-3 | TRBV6-2/TRBV6-3 | 17 | TGTGCCAGCAGTTACCTGATGACTAGCGGAAGAACAGATACGCAGTATTTT | CASSYLMTSGRTDTQYF
- | few | TRBJ2-5 | TRBV18 | 13 | TGTGCCAGCTCATGGCAGGGGAGAGAGACCCAGTACTTC | CASSWQGRETQYF
- | - | TRBJ1-5 | TRBV19 | 13 | TGTGCCAGTAAGCGGCAGGGGCATCAGCCCCAGCATTTT | CASKRQGHQPQHF
- | - | TRBJ2-1 | TRBV6-2/TRBV6-3 | 12 | TGTGCCAGCAGTTACGTAGCGAGTGAGCAGTTCTTC | CASSYVASEQFF
- | - | TRBJ1-5 | TRBV2 | 14 | TGTGCCAGCAGTGAAACTATTAGCGGGCAGAACCAGCATTTT | CASSETISGQNQHF
- | - | TRBJ2-5 | TRBV6-2/TRBV6-3 | 14 | TGTGCCAGCAGTGCCCTAGCGTCTCAAGAGACCCAGTACTTC | CASSALASQETQYF
TRBD2 | few | TRBJ2-7 | TRBV7-3 | 14 | TGTGCCAGCAGCTACGGACTAGCGGGCTACGAGCAGTACTTC | CASSYGLAGYEQYF
TRBD2 | - | TRBJ2-7 | TRBV6-2/TRBV6-3 | 16 | TGTGCCAGCAGTTACCCTCGACTAGCGGGAGCGAGGGAGCAGTACTTC | CASSYPRLAGAREQYF
- | - | TRBJ2-6 | TRBV7-2 | 13 | TGTGCCAGCAGTCTTACTAGGGCCGGGGTCCTGACTTTC | CASSLTRAGVLTF
- | - | TRBJ2-3 | TRBV18 | 15 | TGTGCCAGCTCACCTCTCGTCAGCGGCACAGATACGCAGTATTTT | CASSPLVSGTDTQYF
TRBD2 | - | TRBJ2-7 | TRBV7-7 | 17 | TGTGCCAGCAGCCGGACTAGCGGGAGGGCCCCGAGGCAGGGGCAGTACTTC | CASSRTSGRAPRQGQYF
- | - | TRBJ2-1 | TRBV9 | 13 | TGTGCCAGCAGCCCCGGAGGTTACAATGAGCAGTTCTTC | CASSPGGYNEQFF
TRBD2 | - | TRBJ2-1 | TRBV3-1/TRBV3-2 | 15 | TGTGCCAGCAGCCTAAGACCACATGGACTAGGTGAGCAGTTCTTC | CASSLRPHGLGEQFF
- | - | TRBJ1-1 | TRBV6-4 | 15 | TGTGCCAGCAGTTCCTACAGGGTCGAGTACACTGAAGCTTTCTTT | CASSSYRVEYTEAFF
TRBD1 | - | TRBJ1-6 | TRBV7-9 | 15 | TGTGCCAGCAGCACCCGGACAGGCCTACATTCACCCCTCCACTTT | CASSTRTGLHSPLHF